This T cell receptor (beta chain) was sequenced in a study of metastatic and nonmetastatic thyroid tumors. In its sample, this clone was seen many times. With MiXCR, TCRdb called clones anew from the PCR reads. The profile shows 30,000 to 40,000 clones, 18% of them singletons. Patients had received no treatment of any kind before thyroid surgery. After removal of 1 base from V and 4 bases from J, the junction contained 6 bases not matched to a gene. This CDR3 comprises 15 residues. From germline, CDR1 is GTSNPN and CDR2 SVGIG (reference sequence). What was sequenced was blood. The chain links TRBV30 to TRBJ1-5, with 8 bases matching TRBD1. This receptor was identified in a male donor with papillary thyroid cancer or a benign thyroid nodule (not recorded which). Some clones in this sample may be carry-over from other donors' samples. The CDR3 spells CAWSGRGLENQPQHF. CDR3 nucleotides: TGTGCCTGGAGTGGCAGGGGGCTCGAGAATCAGCCCCAGCATTTT.